This is a list of T cell receptor beta chains from one sample in a study of blood T cell repertoires in COVID-19. Repertoires were generated with immunoSEQ multiplex PCR, while TCRdb's copy carries only in-frame clones and drops some. This table holds 110,000 to 150,000 clones, 81% found once. Sequenced sample: peripheral blood. All receptors derive from a human donor in a cohort sampled during active COVID-19. Each CDR3 is given with its conserved first and last residue. D genes are given only for firm matches. Rows may omit the clone size; those that give it use once, few, many or a size class.

j_call,d_call,clone_size,v_call,cdr3_aa,cdr3_nt
TRBJ2-7,TRBD2,.,TRBV27,CASSSKGTSGSAYEQYF,TGTGCCAGCAGTTCAAAAGGGACTAGCGGGAGTGCCTACGAGCAGTACTTC
TRBJ1-1,.,once,TRBV6-2/TRBV6-3,CASSYSASSPGAFF,TGTGCCAGCAGTTACTCGGCCAGTAGTCCCGGGGCTTTCTTT
TRBJ2-7,.,once,TRBV9,CASSVGGVPADEQYF,TGTGCCAGCAGCGTAGGAGGAGTCCCGGCGGACGAGCAGTACTTC
TRBJ2-7,TRBD1,few,TRBV5-1,CASSLQTGHNYEQYF,TGCGCCAGCAGCTTGCAGACAGGGCACAACTACGAGCAGTACTTC
TRBJ2-5,.,.,TRBV6-5,CASSFGLAETQYF,TGTGCCAGCAGTTTTGGCCTAGCAGAGACCCAGTACTTC
TRBJ2-2,TRBD1,.,TRBV24-1,CATSGQGTGELFF,TGTGCCACCAGTGGACAGGGGACCGGGGAGCTGTTTTTT
TRBJ2-7,.,once,TRBV27,CASRLISGGSYEQYF,TGTGCCAGCAGGCTTATTAGTGGTGGCTCCTACGAGCAGTACTTC
TRBJ1-1,.,.,TRBV10-3,CAISESGRSDLNTEAFF,TGTGCCATCAGTGAGTCGGGGAGGTCGGACTTGAACACTGAAGCTTTCTTT
TRBJ2-1,TRBD2,once,TRBV7-9,CASSLVGTSNNEQFF,TGTGCCAGCAGCTTAGTCGGGACTAGCAACAATGAGCAGTTCTTC
TRBJ1-2,.,.,TRBV13,CASSLGPDGYTF,TGTGCCAGCAGCTTGGGCCCAGATGGCTACACCTTC
TRBJ2-5,TRBD1,.,TRBV5-1,CASSPRTGPYQETQYF,TGCGCCAGCAGCCCTAGGACAGGGCCATACCAAGAGACCCAGTACTTC
TRBJ1-3,.,few,TRBV2,CASSVGLAGNTIYF,TGTGCCAGCAGTGTAGGACTGGCTGGAAACACCATATATTTT
TRBJ1-4,TRBD1,once,TRBV5-1,CASSLGQGVDEKLFF,TGCGCCAGCAGCCTGGGACAGGGCGTAGATGAAAAACTGTTTTTT
TRBJ2-1,.,.,TRBV19,CASSPASESSYNEQFF,TGTGCCAGTAGTCCTGCTAGCGAGAGCTCCTACAATGAGCAGTTCTTC
TRBJ2-7,.,.,TRBV27,CASRSLSLAASYEQYF,TGTGCCAGCAGATCCCTAAGCTTAGCCGCCTCCTACGAGCAGTACTTC
TRBJ1-5,.,.,TRBV3-1/TRBV3-2,CASGDRNQPQHF,TGTGCCAGCGGTGACAGAAATCAGCCCCAGCATTTT
TRBJ2-1,TRBD2,.,TRBV7-8,CASSFTSGGYNEQFF,TGTGCCAGCAGCTTCACTAGCGGGGGTTACAATGAGCAGTTCTTC
TRBJ1-1,TRBD1,.,TRBV5-1,CASSTNPQGKGTEAFF,TGCGCCAGCAGCACAAACCCACAGGGGAAAGGCACTGAAGCTTTCTTT
TRBJ2-1,TRBD2,.,TRBV7-9,CASSPQETSGSNEQFF,TGTGCCAGCAGCCCCCAGGAGACTAGCGGGAGCAATGAGCAGTTCTTC
TRBJ2-1,TRBD2,once,TRBV5-1,CASSLGRAGGTYNEQFF,TGCGCCAGCAGCTTGGGCCGAGCGGGAGGGACCTACAATGAGCAGTTCTTC
TRBJ2-2,.,.,TRBV21-1,CASSGDRGRSGELFF,TGTGCCAGCAGCGGGGACAGGGGGCGTTCCGGGGAGCTGTTTTTT
TRBJ2-5,TRBD1,.,TRBV6-5,CASSSPGTGQETQYF,TGTGCCAGCAGTAGTCCCGGGACAGGGCAAGAGACCCAGTACTTC
TRBJ2-1,TRBD1,.,TRBV13,CASSLVGQGTRGEQFF,TGTGCCAGCAGCTTAGTAGGACAGGGCACCCGGGGTGAGCAGTTCTTC
TRBJ2-7,.,.,TRBV28,CASSWAYEQYF,TGTGCCAGCAGCTGGGCGTACGAGCAGTACTTC
TRBJ1-2,TRBD1,.,TRBV28,CASTILTGGMRGYTF,TGTGCCAGCACTATCCTGACAGGGGGAATGAGGGGCTACACCTTC
TRBJ1-2,.,.,TRBV28,CASRYPGGYGYTF,TGTGCCAGCAGATACCCTGGGGGGTATGGCTACACCTTC
TRBJ1-4,.,.,TRBV28,CASSAGGVTANEKLFF,TGTGCCAGCAGTGCCGGAGGCGTAACAGCTAATGAAAAACTGTTTTTT
TRBJ1-6,.,.,TRBV28,CASSLWGVPTDYNSPLHF,TGTGCCAGCAGTTTATGGGGTGTACCGACAGATTATAATTCACCCCTCCACTTT
TRBJ2-7,TRBD2,.,TRBV28,CASSPDRAGNEQYF,TGTGCCAGCAGCCCGGACCGAGCGGGGAACGAGCAGTACTTC
TRBJ2-7,.,.,TRBV7-6,CASSPGTSSYEQYF,TGTGCCAGCAGCCCCGGGACATCCTCCTACGAGCAGTACTTC
TRBJ2-7,.,.,TRBV7-2,CASSLAHTAYEQYF,TGTGCCAGCAGCTTAGCTCACACCGCCTACGAGCAGTACTTC
TRBJ2-7,.,once,TRBV28,CASGGGKHYEQYF,TGTGCCAGCGGAGGAGGCAAACACTACGAGCAGTACTTC
TRBJ1-4,.,.,TRBV28,CASSKAGSTNEKLFF,TGTGCCAGCAGTAAAGCGGGCTCTACTAATGAAAAACTGTTTTTT
TRBJ1-2,TRBD1,.,TRBV2,CASSRDRVGYTF,TGTGCCAGCAGCCGGGACAGGGTTGGCTACACCTTC
TRBJ2-7,TRBD1,.,TRBV5-1,CASSIRLDRGYEQYF,TGCGCCAGCAGCATCCGGCTGGACAGGGGGTACGAGCAGTACTTC
TRBJ2-2,TRBD2,.,TRBV28,CASTLTGLAAGELFF,TGTGCCAGCACCTTAACCGGACTAGCGGCCGGGGAGCTGTTTTTT
TRBJ2-7,TRBD1,few,TRBV7-2,CASSSDRWAYEQYF,TGTGCCAGCAGCTCGGACAGGTGGGCCTACGAGCAGTACTTC
TRBJ2-7,.,.,TRBV4-2,CASSQEYPEYEQYF,TGTGCCAGCAGCCAAGAATATCCGGAGTACGAGCAGTACTTC
TRBJ2-1,TRBD2,once,TRBV15,CATSRDGSGSYEQFF,TGTGCCACCAGCAGAGATGGAAGCGGGAGCTATGAGCAGTTCTTC
TRBJ2-7,.,.,TRBV7-2,CASSLGGLGGSYEQYF,TGTGCCAGCAGCTTAGGGGGGTTAGGGGGCTCCTACGAGCAGTACTTC
TRBJ2-7,TRBD1,once,TRBV7-2,CASSLGGDRSVEQYF,TGTGCCAGCAGCTTAGGAGGGGACAGGAGTGTCGAGCAGTACTTC
TRBJ2-5,TRBD2,.,TRBV2,CASTRGVETQYF,TGTGCCAGCACCCGGGGGGTGGAGACCCAGTACTTC
TRBJ2-2,TRBD1,.,TRBV4-3,CASSARTGALPLKNTGELFF,TGCGCCAGCAGCGCCCGGACAGGGGCCTTACCACTGAAGAACACCGGGGAGCTGTTTTTT
TRBJ2-7,TRBD1,.,TRBV7-2,CASSLGQGAGYEQYF,TGTGCCAGCAGCTTGGGACAGGGGGCTGGATACGAGCAGTACTTC
TRBJ2-7,TRBD1,.,TRBV7-2,CASSLTTGGTGYFEQYF,TGTGCCAGCAGCTTAACTACGGGCGGGACAGGGTATTTCGAGCAGTACTTC
TRBJ1-2,TRBD1,.,TRBV19,CASTFWTGKDYGYTF,TGTGCCAGTACCTTTTGGACAGGGAAGGACTATGGCTACACCTTC
TRBJ1-6,.,.,TRBV9,CASSVVQNSPLHF,TGTGCCAGCAGCGTAGTTCAGAATTCACCCCTCCACTTT
TRBJ2-7,TRBD1,.,TRBV7-2,CASSKQTGNLYEQYF,TGTGCCAGCAGCAAACAGACAGGGAATCTATACGAGCAGTACTTC
TRBJ2-7,.,.,TRBV5-1,CASSLAAVGTPYSYEQYF,TGCGCCAGCAGCTTGGCCGCGGTAGGTACGCCCTACTCCTACGAGCAGTACTTC
TRBJ1-2,.,.,TRBV28,CASSSNRRNYGYTF,TGTGCCAGCAGTTCGAACAGGCGTAACTATGGCTACACCTTC
TRBJ1-2,.,.,TRBV28,CASSLWGALGGYTF,TGTGCCAGCAGTTTATGGGGGGCCTTAGGTGGCTACACCTTC
TRBJ2-1,TRBD2,few,TRBV4-2,CASSQDPGGNNEQFF,TGTGCCAGCAGCCAAGACCCCGGGGGGAACAATGAGCAGTTCTTC
TRBJ1-5,.,.,TRBV4-1,CASRGASSNQPQHF,TGCGCCAGCAGAGGGGCATCTAGCAATCAGCCCCAGCATTTT
TRBJ2-1,TRBD2,.,TRBV5-4,CASSFPGTSRGNEQFF,TGTGCCAGCAGCTTCCCTGGGACTAGCAGAGGGAATGAGCAGTTCTTC
TRBJ1-1,.,once,TRBV11-3,CASSLEAGREAFF,TGTGCCAGCAGCTTAGAGGCAGGCCGTGAAGCTTTCTTT
TRBJ2-1,.,.,TRBV5-6,CATQRRGSSYNEQFF,TGTGCCACACAGAGACGGGGGAGCTCCTACAATGAGCAGTTCTTC
TRBJ2-1,TRBD2,.,TRBV6-4,CASSGALGLAGRSYNEQFF,TGTGCCAGCAGTGGAGCCCTCGGACTAGCGGGTAGGAGCTACAATGAGCAGTTCTTC
TRBJ2-5,.,.,TRBV11-3,CASSRGSETQYF,TGTGCCAGCTCCCGGGGGTCGGAGACCCAGTACTTC
TRBJ1-5,.,.,TRBV15,CATSRDSIQPQHF,TGTGCCACCAGCAGGGACAGCATTCAGCCCCAGCATTTT